This T cell receptor beta chain was profiled in a study of T-cell reconstitution after alpha-beta-depleted transplantation in children. This clonotype has a handful of counts. Its antigen remains unidentified. Whole-study findings and limits: Among T cells one year after transplant, newly produced cells accounted for most counts and diversity. The study traced high day-60 TCRbeta diversity in some patients to surviving recipient T cells and thymic progenitors.

The TCRbeta library incorporated unique molecular identifiers. TCRdb re-analysed the PCR reads in MiXCR, keeping a single row per CDR3 protein. The sample lists tens of thousands of distinct CDR3 sequences, nearly 9.5% occurring once. The starting material was PBMCs, mostly from graft donor cells, obtained 60 days after TCRalphabeta/CD19-depleted stem cell transplant. The clonotype originates from a male patient aged 2 to 9 who had a stem cell transplant for chronic granulomatous disease, so the T cells may come from the graft donor.

CDR3 DNA: TGTGCCAGCAGCGGGACTAGGGGGGGCCCTAATACGCAGTATTTT. Amino acid sequence: CASSGTRGGPNTQYF. The genes are TRBV7-8 and TRBJ2-3, with TRBD2 matching 8 bases. The J segment lost 7 bases and the V segment lost 5 bases, leaving 11 bases of the junction unmatched. The CDR3 spans 15 residues. The V gene's germline CDR1 is SGHVS and CDR2 FQNEAQ.